The TCR beta chain under discussion was sequenced for a study of blood T cells in healthy people across ages. Sample-barcoded 5' priming and a J-beta primer mix drove a second PCR of roughly 7 to 11 cycles. TCRdb analysed the 5' RACE reads with MiXCR anew, one entry per CDR3 protein. Among around 1,700,000 distinct CDR3 sequences, about 30% were seen once, and the ten largest hold roughly 8.2%. The CDR3 length is 12 residues. Germline CDR1 and CDR2: DFQATT and SNEGSKA (reference sequence). General study points: In older individuals, TCR beta diversity per million T cells was lower, falling roughly linearly with age. Compared with aged donors, long-lived donors showed fewer expanded clones, suggesting selection.

Comment on this clonotype: Its specificity is unknown. Compared with germline, one end of the junction differs, possibly owing to a read error.

No fewer than 7 million PBMCs went into each sample. This rearrangement joins TRBV20-1 to TRBJ1-2; unclear D gene. Sequencing was performed on blood. This TCR came from a woman in her 30s in good health. The CDR3 DNA sequence: TGCAGGGCTACTAGGTGCCCGGTGGGCTACACCTTC. Its translation is CRATRCPVGYTF.